This T cell receptor beta chain was sequenced during a study of blood T cell repertoires in COVID-19. At the level of the study: PBMCs, B-cell-depleted T cells, or T cells provided the cDNA or gDNA that made up the material.

The cohort comprised adults aged about 18 to 100 years residing in approximately 25 US areas. Cohorts were based on clinical histories the participants reported. Germline V gene lookup returns CDR1 ENHRY and CDR2 SYGVKD. This CDR3 region has 14 residues. V was clipped by 5 bases and J by 6 bases, with 13 bases between them. Profiling relied on immunoSEQ multiplex PCR, and the TCRdb table lists in-frame clones only, not all of them. This repertoire shows around 220,000 clones, about 90% found once; its top ten account for around 1.8%. The sequence was obtained from a woman aged 18-29 years who had recovered from COVID-19. This sequence joins TRBV10-3 and TRBJ1-4, with D possibly being TRBD1 (6 bases). The sequenced material came from PBMCs or T cells enriched from blood (not recorded which). CDR3 DNA: TGTGCCATCAGTCACAGGGAAGGGGATGAAAAACTGTTTTTT. Its protein product is CAISHREGDEKLFF.